The source of this T cell receptor (beta chain) is a study of OX40 agonist ivuxolimab in advanced cancers. Between the trimmed V and J ends, which lost 4 bases and 4 bases, there was a span of 8 bases. The CDR3 is 12 amino acids. Germline lookup yields CDR1 SGHAT and CDR2 FQNNGV. Sequencing was performed with immunoSEQ multiplex PCR; in TCRdb, only in-frame clones are kept and a portion is missing. Here the sample spans 45,000 to 60,000 clones, more than 80% being singletons. Sampling of blood occurred at baseline, cycle 4 day 1, and cycle 7 day 1. The chain links TRBV11-2 to TRBJ2-7; D is unclear. The sample was CD4+ or CD8+ T cells sorted from blood, taken in a trial of the OX40 agonist ivuxolimab. This sequence originates from an adult with an advanced solid tumor such as melanoma, head and neck, liver or kidney cancer. The CDR3: CASSSQPYEQYF. Here the CDR3 DNA reads TGTGCCAGCAGCTCTCAGCCTTACGAGCAGTACTTC.